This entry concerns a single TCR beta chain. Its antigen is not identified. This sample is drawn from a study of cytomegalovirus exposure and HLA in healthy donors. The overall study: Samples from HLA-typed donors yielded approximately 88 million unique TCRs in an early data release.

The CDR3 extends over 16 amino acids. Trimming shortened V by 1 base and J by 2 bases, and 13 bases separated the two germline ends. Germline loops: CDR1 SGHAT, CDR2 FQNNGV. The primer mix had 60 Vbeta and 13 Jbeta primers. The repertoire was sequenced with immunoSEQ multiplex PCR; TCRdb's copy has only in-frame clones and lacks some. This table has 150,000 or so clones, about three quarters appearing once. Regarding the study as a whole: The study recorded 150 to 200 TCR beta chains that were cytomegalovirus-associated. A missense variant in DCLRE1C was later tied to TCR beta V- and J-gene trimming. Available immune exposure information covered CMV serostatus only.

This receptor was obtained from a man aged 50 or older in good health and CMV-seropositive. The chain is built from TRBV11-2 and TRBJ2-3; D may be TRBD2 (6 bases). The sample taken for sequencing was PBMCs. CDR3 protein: CASSLGQAGHTDTQYF. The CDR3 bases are TGTGCCAGCAGCTTAGGTCAGGCGGGGCACACAGATACGCAGTATTTT.